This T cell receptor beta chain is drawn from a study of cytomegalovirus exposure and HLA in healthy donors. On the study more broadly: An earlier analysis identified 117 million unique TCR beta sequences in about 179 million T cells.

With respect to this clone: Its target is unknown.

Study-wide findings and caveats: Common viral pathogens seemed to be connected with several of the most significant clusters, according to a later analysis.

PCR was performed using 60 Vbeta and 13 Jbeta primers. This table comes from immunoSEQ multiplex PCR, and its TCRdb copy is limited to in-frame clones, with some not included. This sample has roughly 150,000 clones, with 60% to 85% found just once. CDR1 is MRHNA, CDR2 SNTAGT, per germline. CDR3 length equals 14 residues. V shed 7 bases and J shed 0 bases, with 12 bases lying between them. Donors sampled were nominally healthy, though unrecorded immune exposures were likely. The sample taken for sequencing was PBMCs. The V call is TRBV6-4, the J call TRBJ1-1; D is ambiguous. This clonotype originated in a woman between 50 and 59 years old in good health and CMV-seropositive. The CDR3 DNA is TGTGCCAGCAAAGCGAACATAATGAACACTGAAGCTTTCTTT. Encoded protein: CASKANIMNTEAFF.